This TCR beta chain was obtained from a study of vaccination effects on CD4 cells after COVID-19. Study-level results: Whether induced by infection or by vaccine, clones showed marked clonal contraction late after vaccination. Within healthy vaccinees, only 1 of 255 vaccine-induced clones displayed cross-reactivity with common cold coronaviruses.

Unmatched junction bases numbered 6, after V lost 3 bases and J lost 5 bases. The CDR3 runs 16 residues. The germline gives CDR1 MNHEY, CDR2 SVGAGI. Of note for this clone: Antigen unknown.

With the ViraFEST assay, the study expanded antigen-specific CD4+ T cells using viral peptide pools, then sequenced them. Between days 9 and 11 of culture, CD4+ T cells were separated out. Of the BNT162b2 and mRNA-1273 vaccines, participants received two doses of one or the other. Every well housed two million PBMC, which grew in culture alongside 8.5 to 10 IU/ml IL-2 and 10 ug/ml peptides. Sequenced by immunoSEQ multiplex PCR; TCRdb stores in-frame clones only, minus some. This table has some 35,000 clones, 70% to 85% appearing once. This specimen consisted of CD4+ T cells from PBMCs cultured with HCoV-NL63 spike peptides, obtained after COVID-19 vaccination. The J gene is TRBJ2-3, the V gene TRBV6-5; 12 nucleotides match TRBD1. This sequence was found in a human donor who received a COVID-19 vaccine. Some clones in this sample may be carry-over from other donors' samples. The CDR3 sequence: CASSYIGTGGQDTQYF. The DNA for the CDR3 is TGTGCCAGCAGTTATATCGGGACAGGGGGCCAAGATACGCAGTATTTT.